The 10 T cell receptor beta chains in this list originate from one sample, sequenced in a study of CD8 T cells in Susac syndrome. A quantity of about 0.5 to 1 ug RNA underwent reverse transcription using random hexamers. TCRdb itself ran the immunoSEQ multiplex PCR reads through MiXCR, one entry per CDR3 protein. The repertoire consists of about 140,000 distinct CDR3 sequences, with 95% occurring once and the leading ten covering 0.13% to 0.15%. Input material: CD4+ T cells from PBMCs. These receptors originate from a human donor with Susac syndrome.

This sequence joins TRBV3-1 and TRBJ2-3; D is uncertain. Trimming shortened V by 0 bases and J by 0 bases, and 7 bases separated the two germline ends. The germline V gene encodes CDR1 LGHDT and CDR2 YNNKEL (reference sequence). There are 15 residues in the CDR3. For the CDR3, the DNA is TGTGCCAGCAGCCAAGATGGAGCGAGCACAGATACGCAGTATTTT. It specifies CASSQDGASTDTQYF.

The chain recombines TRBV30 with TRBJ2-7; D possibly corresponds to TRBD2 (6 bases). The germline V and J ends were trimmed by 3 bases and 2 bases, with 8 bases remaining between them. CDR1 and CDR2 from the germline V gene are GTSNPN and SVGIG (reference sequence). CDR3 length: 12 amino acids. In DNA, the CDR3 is TGTGCCTGGAGGTCGGGGGCCTACGAGCAGTACTTC. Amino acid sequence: CAWRSGAYEQYF.

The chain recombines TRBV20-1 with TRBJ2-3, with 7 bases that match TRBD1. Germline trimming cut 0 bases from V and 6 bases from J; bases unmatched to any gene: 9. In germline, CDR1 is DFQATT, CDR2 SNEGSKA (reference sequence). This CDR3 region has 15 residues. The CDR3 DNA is TGCAGTGCTAGAGATAGAGCCAGGGGGACGGATACGCAGTATTTT. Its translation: CSARDRARGTDTQYF.

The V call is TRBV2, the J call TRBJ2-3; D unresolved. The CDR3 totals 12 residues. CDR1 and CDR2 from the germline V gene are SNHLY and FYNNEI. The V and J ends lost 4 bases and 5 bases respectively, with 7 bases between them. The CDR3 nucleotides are TGTGCCAGCAGTGCGTGGGAAGATACGCAGTATTTT. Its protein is CASSAWEDTQYF.

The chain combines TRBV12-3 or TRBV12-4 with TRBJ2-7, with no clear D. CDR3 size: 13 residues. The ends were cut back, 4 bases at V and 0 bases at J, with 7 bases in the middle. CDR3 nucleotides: TGTGCCAGCAGTTATGTGAGCTCCTACGAGCAGTACTTC. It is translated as CASSYVSSYEQYF.

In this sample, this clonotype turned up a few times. CDR3 protein: CASSARYTDTQYF. DNA for the CDR3: TGTGCCAGCAGCGCCCGGTACACAGATACGCAGTATTTT. The chain employs TRBV9 and TRBJ2-3, with D unclear. This CDR3 has 13 residues. In germline, CDR1 is SGDLS, CDR2 YYNGEE. V lost 3 bases and J lost 2, with 7 bases in between.

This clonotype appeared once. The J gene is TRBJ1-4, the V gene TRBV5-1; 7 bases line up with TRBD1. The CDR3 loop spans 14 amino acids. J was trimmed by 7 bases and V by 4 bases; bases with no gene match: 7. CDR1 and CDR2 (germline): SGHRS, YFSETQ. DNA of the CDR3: TGCGCCAGCAGCCGGGGACAGATGGGTGAAAAACTGTTTTTT. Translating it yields CASSRGQMGEKLFF.

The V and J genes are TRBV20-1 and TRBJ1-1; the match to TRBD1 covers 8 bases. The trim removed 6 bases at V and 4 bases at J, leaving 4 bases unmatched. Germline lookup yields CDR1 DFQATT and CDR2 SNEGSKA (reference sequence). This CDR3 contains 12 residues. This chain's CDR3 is CSADTGGTEAFF. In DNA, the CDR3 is TGCAGTGCGGATACAGGGGGCACTGAAGCTTTCTTT.

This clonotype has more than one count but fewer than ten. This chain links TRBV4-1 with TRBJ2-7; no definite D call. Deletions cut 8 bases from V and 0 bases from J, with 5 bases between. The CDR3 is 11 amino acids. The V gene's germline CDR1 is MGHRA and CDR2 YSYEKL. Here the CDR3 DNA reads TGCGCCAGCCCGGACTCCTACGAGCAGTACTTC. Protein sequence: CASPDSYEQYF.

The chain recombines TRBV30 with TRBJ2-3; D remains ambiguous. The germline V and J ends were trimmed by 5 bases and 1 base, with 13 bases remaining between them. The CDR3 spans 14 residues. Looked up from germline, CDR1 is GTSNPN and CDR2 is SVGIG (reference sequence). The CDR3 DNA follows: TGTGCCTGGGGATCCGGAATAGGCACAGATACGCAGTATTTT. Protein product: CAWGSGIGTDTQYF.